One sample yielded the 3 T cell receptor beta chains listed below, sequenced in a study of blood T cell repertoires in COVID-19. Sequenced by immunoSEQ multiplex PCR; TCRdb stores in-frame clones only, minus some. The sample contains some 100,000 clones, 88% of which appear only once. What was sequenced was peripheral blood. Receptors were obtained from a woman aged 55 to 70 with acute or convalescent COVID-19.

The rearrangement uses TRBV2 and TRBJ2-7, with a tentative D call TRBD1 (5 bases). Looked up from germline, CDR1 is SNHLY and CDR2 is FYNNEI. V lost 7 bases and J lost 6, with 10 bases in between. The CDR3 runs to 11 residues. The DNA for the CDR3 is TGTGCCAGCACGGTCGACAGCGAGCAGTACTTC. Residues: CASTVDSEQYF.

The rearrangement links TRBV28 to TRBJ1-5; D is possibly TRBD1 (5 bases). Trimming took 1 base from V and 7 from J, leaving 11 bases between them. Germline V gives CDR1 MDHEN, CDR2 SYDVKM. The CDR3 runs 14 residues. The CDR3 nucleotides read TGTGCCAGCAGTTTATTCAGGGAGGACCAGCCCCAGCATTTT. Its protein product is CASSLFREDQPQHF. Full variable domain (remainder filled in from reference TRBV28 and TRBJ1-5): DVKVTQSSRYLVKRTGEKVFLECVQDMDHENMFWYRQDPGLGLRLIYFSYDVKMKEKGDIPEGYSVSREKKERFSLILESASTNQTSMYLCASSLFREDQPQHFGDGTRLSIL.

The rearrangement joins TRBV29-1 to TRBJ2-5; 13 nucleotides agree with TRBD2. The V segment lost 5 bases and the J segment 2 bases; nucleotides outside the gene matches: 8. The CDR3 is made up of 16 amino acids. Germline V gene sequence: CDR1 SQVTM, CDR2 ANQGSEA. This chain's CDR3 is CSVLGLAGVSQETQYF. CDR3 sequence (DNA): TGCAGCGTTCTTGGACTAGCGGGAGTTTCGCAAGAGACCCAGTACTTC.